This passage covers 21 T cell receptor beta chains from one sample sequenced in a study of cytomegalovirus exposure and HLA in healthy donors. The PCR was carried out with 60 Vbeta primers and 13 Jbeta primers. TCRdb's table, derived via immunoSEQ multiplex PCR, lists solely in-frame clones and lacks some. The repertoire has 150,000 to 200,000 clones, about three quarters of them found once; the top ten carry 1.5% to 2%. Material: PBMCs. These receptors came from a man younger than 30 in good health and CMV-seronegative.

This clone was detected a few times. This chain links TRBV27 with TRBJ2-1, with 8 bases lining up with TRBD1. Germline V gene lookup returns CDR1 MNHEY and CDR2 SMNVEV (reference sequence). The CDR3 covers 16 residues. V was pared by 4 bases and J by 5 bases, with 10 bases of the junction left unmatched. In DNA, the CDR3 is TGTGCCAGCAGTTCTCCGACAGGGGCTAGGGACAATGAGCAGTTCTTC. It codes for CASSSPTGARDNEQFF.

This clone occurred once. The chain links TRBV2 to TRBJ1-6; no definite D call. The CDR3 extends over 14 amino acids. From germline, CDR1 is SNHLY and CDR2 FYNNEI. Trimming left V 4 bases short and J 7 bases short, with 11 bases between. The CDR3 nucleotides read TGTGCCAGCAGTGTGCAGGCCCGCAATTCACCCCTCCACTTT. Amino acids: CASSVQARNSPLHF.

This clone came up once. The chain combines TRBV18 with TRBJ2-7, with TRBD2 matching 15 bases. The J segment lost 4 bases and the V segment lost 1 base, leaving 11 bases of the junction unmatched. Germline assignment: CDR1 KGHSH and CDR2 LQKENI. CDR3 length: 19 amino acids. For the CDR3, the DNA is TGTGCCAGCTCACCACGCGCCTCGGGACTAGCGGGAGGAAAATACGAGCAGTACTTC. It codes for CASSPRASGLAGGKYEQYF. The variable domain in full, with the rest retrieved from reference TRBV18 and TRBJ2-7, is NAGVMQNPRHLVRRRGQEARLRCSPMKGHSHVYWYRQLPEEGLKFMVYLQKENIIDESGMPKERFSAEFPKEGPSILRIQQVVRGDSAAYFCASSPRASGLAGGKYEQYFGPGTRLTVT.

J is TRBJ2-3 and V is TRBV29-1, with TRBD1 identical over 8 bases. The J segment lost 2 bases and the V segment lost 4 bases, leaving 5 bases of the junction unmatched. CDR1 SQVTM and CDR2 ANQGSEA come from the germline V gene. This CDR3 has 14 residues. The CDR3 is CSVAGRGLTDTQYF. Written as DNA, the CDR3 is TGCAGCGTTGCGGGCAGGGGGCTCACAGATACGCAGTATTTT.

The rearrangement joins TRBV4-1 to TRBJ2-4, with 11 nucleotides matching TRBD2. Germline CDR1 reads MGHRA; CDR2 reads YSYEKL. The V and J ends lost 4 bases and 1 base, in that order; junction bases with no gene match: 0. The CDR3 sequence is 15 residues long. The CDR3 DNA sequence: TGCGCCAGCAGCCGACTAGCGGGGGCCAAAAACATTCAGTACTTC. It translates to CASSRLAGAKNIQYF.

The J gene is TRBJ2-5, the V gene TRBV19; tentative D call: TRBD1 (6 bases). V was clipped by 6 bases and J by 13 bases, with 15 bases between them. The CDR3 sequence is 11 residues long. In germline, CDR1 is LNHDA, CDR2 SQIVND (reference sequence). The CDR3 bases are TGTGCCAGTAGGGACCGGGACATTCGGTACTTC. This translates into CASRDRDIRYF.

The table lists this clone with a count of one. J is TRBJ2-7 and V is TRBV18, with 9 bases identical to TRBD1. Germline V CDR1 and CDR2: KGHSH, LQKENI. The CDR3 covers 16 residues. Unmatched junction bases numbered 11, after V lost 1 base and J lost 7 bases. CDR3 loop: CASSPRPGTGSQEQYF. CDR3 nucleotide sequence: TGTGCCAGCTCACCACGTCCCGGGACAGGGTCACAGGAGCAGTACTTC.

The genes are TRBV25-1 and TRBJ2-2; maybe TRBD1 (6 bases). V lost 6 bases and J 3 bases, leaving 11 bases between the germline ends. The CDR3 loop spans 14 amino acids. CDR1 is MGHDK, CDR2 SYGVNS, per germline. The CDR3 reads CASRGQSDTGELFF. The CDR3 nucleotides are TGTGCCAGCAGAGGACAGTCGGACACCGGGGAGCTGTTTTTT. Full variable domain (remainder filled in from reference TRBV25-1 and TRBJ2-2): EADIYQTPRYLVIGTGKKITLECSQTMGHDKMYWYQQDPGMELHLIHYSYGVNSTEKGDLSSESTVSRIRTEHFPLTLESARPSHTSQYLCASRGQSDTGELFFGEGSRLTVL.

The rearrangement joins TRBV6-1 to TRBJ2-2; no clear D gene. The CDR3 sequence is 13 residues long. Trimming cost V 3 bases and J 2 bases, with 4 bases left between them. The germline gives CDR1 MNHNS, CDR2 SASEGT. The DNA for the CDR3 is TGTGCCAGCAGTGACATTAACACCGGGGAGCTGTTTTTT. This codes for CASSDINTGELFF.

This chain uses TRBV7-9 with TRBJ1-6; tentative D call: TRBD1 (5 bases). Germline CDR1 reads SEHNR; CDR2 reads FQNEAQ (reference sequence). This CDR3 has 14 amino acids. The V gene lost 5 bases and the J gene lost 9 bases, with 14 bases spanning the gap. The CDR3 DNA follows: TGTGCCAGCAGCCGCGGGGGAGAAAGTTCACCCCTCCACTTT. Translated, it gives CASSRGGESSPLHF.

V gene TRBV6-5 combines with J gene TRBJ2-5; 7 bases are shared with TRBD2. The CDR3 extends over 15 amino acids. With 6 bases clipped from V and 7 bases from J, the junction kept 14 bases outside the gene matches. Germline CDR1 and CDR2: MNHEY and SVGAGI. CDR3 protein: CASSPPEAGGGTQYF. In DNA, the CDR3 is TGTGCCAGCAGCCCGCCTGAGGCTGGCGGGGGGACCCAGTACTTC.

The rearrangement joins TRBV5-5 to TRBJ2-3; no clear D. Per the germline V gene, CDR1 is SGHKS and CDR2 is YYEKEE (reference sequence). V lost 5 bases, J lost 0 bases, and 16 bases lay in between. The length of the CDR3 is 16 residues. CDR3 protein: CASRRVQRSSTDTQYF. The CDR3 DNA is TGTGCCAGCAGGCGAGTCCAGAGGTCTAGCACAGATACGCAGTATTTT.

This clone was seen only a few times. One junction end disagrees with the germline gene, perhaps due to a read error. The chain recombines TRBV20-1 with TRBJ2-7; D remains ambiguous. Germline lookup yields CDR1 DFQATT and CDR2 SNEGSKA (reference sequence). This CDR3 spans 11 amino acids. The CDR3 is CGASNGYEQYF. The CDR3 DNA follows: TGCGGTGCCAGTAATGGCTACGAGCAGTACTTC.

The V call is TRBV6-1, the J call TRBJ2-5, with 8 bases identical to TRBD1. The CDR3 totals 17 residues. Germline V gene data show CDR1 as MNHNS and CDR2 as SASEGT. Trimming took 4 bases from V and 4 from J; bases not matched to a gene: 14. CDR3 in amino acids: CASSVRPTGANRETQYF. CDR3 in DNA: TGTGCCAGCAGTGTCAGACCGACAGGGGCTAATCGAGAGACCCAGTACTTC.

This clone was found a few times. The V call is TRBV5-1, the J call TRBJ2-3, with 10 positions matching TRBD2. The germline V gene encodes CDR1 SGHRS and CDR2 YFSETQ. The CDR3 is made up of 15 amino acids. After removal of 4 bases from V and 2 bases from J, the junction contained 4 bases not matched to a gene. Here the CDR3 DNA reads TGCGCCAGCAGCCAAGGACTAGCGGACACAGATACGCAGTATTTT. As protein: CASSQGLADTDTQYF.

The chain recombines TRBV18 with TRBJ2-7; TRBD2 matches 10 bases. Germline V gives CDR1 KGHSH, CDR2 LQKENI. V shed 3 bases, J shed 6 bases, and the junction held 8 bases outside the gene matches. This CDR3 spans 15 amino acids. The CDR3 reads CASSPSRTSGFEQYF. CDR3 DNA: TGTGCCAGCTCACCCTCCCGGACTAGCGGCTTCGAGCAGTACTTC.

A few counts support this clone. The CDR3, as DNA: TGCGCCAGCAGCCCCCGGGGACTAGCGGGGGTCACAGATACGCAGTATTTT. Amino acid sequence: CASSPRGLAGVTDTQYF. V usage is TRBV4-1 and J usage is TRBJ2-3; 14 nucleotides agree with TRBD2. J gave up 2 bases and V 4 bases, and 5 bases lay outside the gene matches. CDR1 and CDR2 (germline): MGHRA, YSYEKL. The CDR3 has 17 amino acids.

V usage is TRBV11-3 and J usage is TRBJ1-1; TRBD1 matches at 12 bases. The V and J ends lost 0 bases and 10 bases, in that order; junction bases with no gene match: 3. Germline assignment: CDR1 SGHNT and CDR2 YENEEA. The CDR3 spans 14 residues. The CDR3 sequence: CASSLDGTGGRAFF. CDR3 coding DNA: TGTGCCAGCAGCTTAGACGGGACAGGGGGCCGAGCTTTCTTT.

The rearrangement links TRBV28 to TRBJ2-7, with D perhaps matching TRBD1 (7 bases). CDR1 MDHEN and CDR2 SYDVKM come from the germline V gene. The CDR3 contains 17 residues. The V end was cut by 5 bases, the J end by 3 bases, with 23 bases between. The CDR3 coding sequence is TGTGCCAGCAGTCCCCTTCCGCAGTCCAGGGGGGACTACGAGCAGTACTTC. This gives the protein CASSPLPQSRGDYEQYF.

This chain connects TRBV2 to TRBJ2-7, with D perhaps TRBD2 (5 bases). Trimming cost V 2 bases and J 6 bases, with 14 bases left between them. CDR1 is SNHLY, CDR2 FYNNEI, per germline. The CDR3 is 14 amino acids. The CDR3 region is CASSELARTGEQYF. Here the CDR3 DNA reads TGTGCCAGCAGTGAACTCGCCAGGACTGGCGAGCAGTACTTC.

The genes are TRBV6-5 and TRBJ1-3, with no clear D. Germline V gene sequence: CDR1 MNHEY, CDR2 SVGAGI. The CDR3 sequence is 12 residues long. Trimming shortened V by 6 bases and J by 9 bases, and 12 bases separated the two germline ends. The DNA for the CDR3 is TGTGCCAGCAGCAACCCGGGTTCCACCATATATTTT. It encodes CASSNPGSTIYF.